The 25 T cell receptor beta chains below come from one sample, sequenced in a study of regulatory and conventional T cells in RAG deficiency. The repertoire was sequenced with immunoSEQ multiplex PCR; TCRdb's copy has only in-frame clones and lacks some. The repertoire holds tens of thousands of clones, with around 96% as singletons. Conventional CD4+ T cells were sorted from blood as CD25-low CD127-high cells. The same data also contributed to another study, on regulatory T cells. This second study says: Primers: 52 TRBV forward and 13 TRBJ reverse.

Material for sequencing was CD25- CD4+ T cells sorted from blood. Receptors were obtained from a human donor in good health.

The V gene is TRBV28, the J gene TRBJ1-1; D unresolved. Germline V gene sequence: CDR1 MDHEN, CDR2 SYDVKM. Trimming removed 8 bases from V and 4 bases from J, with 2 bases in between. The CDR3 consists of 9 residues. The CDR3 bases are TGTGCCAGCCTCACTGAAGCTTTCTTT. Translated, it gives CASLTEAFF.

This clone was detected once. The rearrangement uses TRBV12-5 and TRBJ2-3, with D perhaps matching TRBD2 (6 bases). Germline values: CDR1 LGHNT, CDR2 FRNRAP. Trimming removed 0 bases from V and 0 bases from J, with 13 bases in between. CDR3 length: 17 residues. CDR3 nucleotides: TGTGCTAGTGGTTTGGTATGGGCGGGACCAAGCACAGATACGCAGTATTTT. It yields the protein CASGLVWAGPSTDTQYF.

The CDR3, as DNA: TGTGCCAGCAGGGGGCTTAGCACAGATACGCAGTATTTT. The encoded protein is CASRGLSTDTQYF. This chain joins TRBV6-1 and TRBJ2-3; possibly TRBD1 for D (5 bases). Germline V gene data show CDR1 as MNHNS and CDR2 as SASEGT. Trimming left V 6 bases short and J 0 bases short, with 7 bases between. The CDR3 runs to 13 residues.

V is TRBV4-1 and J is TRBJ1-1; D might be TRBD1 (5 bases). Germline CDR1 and CDR2: MGHRA and YSYEKL. Trimming removed 6 bases at V and 2 bases at J, with 16 bases between. CDR3 length: 15 amino acids. The CDR3 DNA reads as TGCGCCAGCAGGGGACGGTCGGGGGGAAACACTGAAGCTTTCTTT. Protein product: CASRGRSGGNTEAFF.

This chain connects TRBV7-9 to TRBJ2-3; 11 bases line up with TRBD1. The CDR3 is 15 residues long. Unmatched junction bases numbered 6, after V lost 5 bases and J lost 5 bases. Per germline, CDR1 SEHNR and CDR2 FQNEAQ (reference sequence). This CDR3 is CASSRWTGGGDTQYF. DNA for the CDR3: TGTGCCAGCAGCCGATGGACAGGGGGCGGAGATACGCAGTATTTT.

The chain joins TRBV9 to TRBJ1-1; tentative D call: TRBD1 (6 bases). The CDR3 spans 15 residues. V was pared by 6 bases and J by 3 bases, with 18 bases between. CDR1 is SGDLS, CDR2 YYNGEE, per germline. The CDR3 nucleotides are TGTGCCAGCATGTCATTCAGGGGAGGGCACACTGAAGCTTTCTTT. This sequence encodes CASMSFRGGHTEAFF.

The genes are TRBV6-5 and TRBJ2-7; the match to TRBD1 covers 7 bases. J was trimmed by 4 bases and V by 10 bases; bases with no gene match: 7. The CDR3 is 12 amino acids. Germline lookup yields CDR1 MNHEY and CDR2 SVGAGI. The CDR3 bases are TGTGCCACCAGGGACAGCGCATACGAGCAGTACTTC. As protein: CATRDSAYEQYF.

The CDR3 region is CASSSGSPGQNSPLHF. The CDR3 DNA reads as TGTGCCAGCAGTTCTGGAAGCCCGGGACAGAATTCACCCCTCCACTTT. J is TRBJ1-6 and V is TRBV5-4; 7 bases are shared with TRBD1. Germline assignment: CDR1 SGHNT and CDR2 YYREEE (reference sequence). Losses at the gene ends were 5 bases for V and 7 bases for J; bases not matched to a gene: 12. The CDR3 is 16 amino acids. Together with reference TRBV5-4 and TRBJ1-6, the CDR3 gives the full variable domain: ETGVTQSPTHLIKTRGQQVTLRCSSQSGHNTVSWYQQALGQGPQFIFQYYREEENGRGNFPPRFSGLQFPNYSSELNVNALELDDSALYLCASSSGSPGQNSPLHFGNGTRLTVT.

This chain uses TRBV5-6 with TRBJ2-1; D is perhaps TRBD1 (6 bases). The germline V gene has CDR1 SGHDT and CDR2 YYEEEE. The CDR3 is 15 residues long. V lost 4 bases to trimming and J lost 1 base, with 12 bases between them. The chain's CDR3 is CASSPSTGSYNEQFF. CDR3 nucleotides: TGTGCCAGCAGCCCTTCGACAGGTTCCTACAATGAGCAGTTCTTC.

This chain uses TRBV4-3 with TRBJ1-5, with TRBD1 matching 10 bases. Germline CDR1 LGHNA, CDR2 YSLEER. The CDR3 is 17 amino acids. Trimming at V came to 3 bases and at J to 3 bases, leaving 8 bases not matched to a gene. The CDR3 nucleotides read TGCGCCAGCAGCCAGGCTCAGACAGGGGGCGTCAATCAGCCCCAGCATTTT. This gives the protein CASSQAQTGGVNQPQHF.

The genes are TRBV7-8 and TRBJ1-4, with 8 bases aligning to TRBD1. The CDR3 has 15 residues. The germline gives CDR1 SGHVS, CDR2 FQNEAQ. J gave up 7 bases and V 5 bases, and 9 bases lay outside the gene matches. The CDR3 DNA reads as TGTGCCAGCAGCCTAGGAGGACAGGGCTCTGAAAAACTGTTTTTT. As protein: CASSLGGQGSEKLFF. Using reference TRBV7-8 and TRBJ1-4 for the parts outside the CDR3, the full variable domain is GAGVSQSPRYKVAKRGQDVALRCDPISGHVSLFWYQQALGQGPEFLTYFQNEAQLDKSGLPSDRFFAERPEGSVSTLKIQRTQQEDSAVYLCASSLGGQGSEKLFFGSGTQLSVL.

The rearrangement links TRBV19 to TRBJ1-4; TRBD1 matches 8 bases. Per germline, CDR1 LNHDA and CDR2 SQIVND (reference sequence). V lost 5 bases and J lost 10; bases outside the gene matches: 6. The CDR3 extends over 13 amino acids. DNA of the CDR3: TGTGCCAGTAGTTCCCCCGGGACAGGAAAACTGTTTTTT. Protein sequence: CASSSPGTGKLFF.

The chain is built from TRBV6-4 and TRBJ2-1, with 8 bases identical to TRBD1. V dropped 6 bases and J dropped 5; count of bases not matched to a gene: 9. The CDR3 runs 15 residues. Germline V CDR1 and CDR2: MRHNA, SNTAGT. The CDR3: CASSVDRVMNNEQFF. The CDR3 DNA reads as TGTGCCAGCAGCGTGGACAGGGTGATGAACAATGAGCAGTTCTTC.

This clone turned up a few times. The V gene is TRBV6-5, the J gene TRBJ1-3; TRBD1 might be the D (5 bases). Germline loops: CDR1 MNHEY, CDR2 SVGAGI. Trimming shortened V by 2 bases and J by 0 bases, and 8 bases separated the two germline ends. The CDR3 is made up of 15 amino acids. CDR3 sequence reads: CASSYARASGNTIYF. CDR3 nucleotides: TGTGCCAGCAGTTACGCCAGGGCCTCTGGAAACACCATATATTTT.

The chain combines TRBV29-1 with TRBJ1-1; D not certain. The CDR3 is 12 residues long. The germline V and J ends were trimmed by 6 bases and 1 base, with 9 bases remaining between them. Germline CDR1 SQVTM, CDR2 ANQGSEA. The CDR3 nucleotides are TGCAGCGTCACGAGGGCGAACACTGAAGCTTTCTTT. Translating it yields CSVTRANTEAFF.

V gene TRBV19 combines with J gene TRBJ1-5; TRBD1 matches 11 bases. CDR3 length: 15 amino acids. V trimming: 6 bases; J trimming: 4 bases; junction bases outside the gene matches: 5. Germline CDR1 is LNHDA and CDR2 is SQIVND (reference sequence). The CDR3 DNA sequence: TGTGCCAGTAGCCTGGGACAGGGGGATAATCAGCCCCAGCATTTT. Protein sequence: CASSLGQGDNQPQHF.

This clone was seen once. This chain connects TRBV9 to TRBJ1-1, with TRBD1 as a possible D gene (5 bases). CDR3 size: 15 residues. V lost 4 bases to trimming and J lost 5 bases, with 18 bases between them. Germline CDR1 and CDR2: SGDLS and YYNGEE. CDR3 in amino acids: CASSRPERGGTEAFF. Here the CDR3 DNA reads TGTGCCAGCAGCCGTCCGGAGAGGGGAGGGACTGAAGCTTTCTTT. The entire variable domain, with the rest obtained from reference TRBV9 and TRBJ1-1, is as follows: DSGVTQTPKHLITATGQRVTLRCSPRSGDLSVYWYQQSLDQGLQFLIQYYNGEERAKGNILERFSAQQFPDLHSELNLSSLELGDSALYFCASSRPERGGTEAFFGQGTRLTVV.

This clone was recorded only once. The chain carries TRBV4-1 and TRBJ2-3; 10 nucleotides match TRBD2. Trimming took 0 bases from V and 3 from J; bases not matched to a gene: 6. Per the germline V gene, CDR1 is MGHRA and CDR2 is YSYEKL. This CDR3 has 17 residues. CDR3 in DNA: TGCGCCAGCAGCCAAGATCACAGCGGGGGGGCTACAGATACGCAGTATTTT. It codes for CASSQDHSGGATDTQYF.

The genes are TRBV4-1 and TRBJ1-6; D is undetermined. The V end was cut by 0 bases, the J end by 0 bases, with 12 bases between. Germline V gene sequence: CDR1 MGHRA, CDR2 YSYEKL. This CDR3 is 18 amino acids long. CDR3 in amino acids: CASSQEAGQSSYNSPLHF. CDR3 nucleotide sequence: TGCGCCAGCAGCCAAGAGGCTGGTCAAAGCTCCTATAATTCACCCCTCCACTTT.

The chain recombines TRBV5-5 with TRBJ1-2, with D maybe TRBD1 (6 bases). The CDR3 sequence is 14 residues long. Looked up from germline, CDR1 is SGHKS and CDR2 is YYEKEE (reference sequence). V dropped 0 bases and J dropped 14 bases, with 20 bases sitting between them. The CDR3 sequence: CASSLEFVDSAWTF. In DNA form, the CDR3 reads TGTGCCAGCAGCTTGGAGTTTGTGGACAGCGCTTGGACCTTC. The variable domain in full, with the rest retrieved from reference TRBV5-5 and TRBJ1-2, is DAGVTQSPTHLIKTRGQQVTLRCSPISGHKSVSWYQQVLGQGPQFIFQYYEKEERGRGNFPDRFSARQFPNYSSELNVNALLLGDSALYLCASSLEFVDSAWTFGSGTRLTVV.

CDR3 amino acids: CASSPRPGWETQYF. As DNA, the CDR3 is TGTGCCAGCAGCCCTCGCCCGGGGTGGGAGACCCAGTACTTC. The V and J genes are TRBV5-4 and TRBJ2-5, with D tentatively TRBD2 (5 bases). The CDR3 is 14 residues long. Trimming removed 4 bases at V and 5 bases at J, with 15 bases between. CDR1 and CDR2 (germline): SGHNT, YYREEE (reference sequence).

The rearrangement uses TRBV6-5 and TRBJ2-7, with TRBD1 identical over 8 bases. J was trimmed by 4 bases and V by 4 bases; bases with no gene match: 6. Germline V gives CDR1 MNHEY, CDR2 SVGAGI. The CDR3 spans 14 residues. CDR3 sequence (DNA): TGTGCCAGCAGTTCCCCGGACAGGGTTTACGAGCAGTACTTC. Amino acid sequence: CASSSPDRVYEQYF.

The chain recombines TRBV28 with TRBJ1-5, with D possibly TRBD1 on 5 matching bases. The germline V gene encodes CDR1 MDHEN and CDR2 SYDVKM. The CDR3 sequence is 15 residues long. Trimming cost V 2 bases and J 5 bases, with 13 bases left between them. The CDR3, as DNA: TGTGCCAGCAGTTTAATGGGGGGTTTCCATCAGCCCCAGCATTTT. Its protein product is CASSLMGGFHQPQHF.

The chain employs TRBV6-4 and TRBJ2-7, with 10 bases lining up with TRBD2. The germline V gene has CDR1 MRHNA and CDR2 SNTAGT. V was clipped by 6 bases and J by 12 bases; unmatched bases: 17. The CDR3 spans 15 residues. The CDR3 loop reads CASSPGPSGGHVRYF. CDR3 DNA sequence: TGTGCCAGCAGCCCTGGGCCTAGCGGGGGACACGTACGGTACTTC.

The chain uses TRBV4-2 and TRBJ2-1, with TRBD1 matching over 9 bases. Germline CDR1 reads LGHNA; CDR2 reads YNFKEQ. V was clipped by 10 bases and J by 9 bases; unmatched bases: 16. This CDR3 region has 15 residues. DNA for the CDR3: TGTGCCACTTCCGGGGACAGGGACTTTCAAGGTGAGCAGTTCTTC. It specifies CATSGDRDFQGEQFF.